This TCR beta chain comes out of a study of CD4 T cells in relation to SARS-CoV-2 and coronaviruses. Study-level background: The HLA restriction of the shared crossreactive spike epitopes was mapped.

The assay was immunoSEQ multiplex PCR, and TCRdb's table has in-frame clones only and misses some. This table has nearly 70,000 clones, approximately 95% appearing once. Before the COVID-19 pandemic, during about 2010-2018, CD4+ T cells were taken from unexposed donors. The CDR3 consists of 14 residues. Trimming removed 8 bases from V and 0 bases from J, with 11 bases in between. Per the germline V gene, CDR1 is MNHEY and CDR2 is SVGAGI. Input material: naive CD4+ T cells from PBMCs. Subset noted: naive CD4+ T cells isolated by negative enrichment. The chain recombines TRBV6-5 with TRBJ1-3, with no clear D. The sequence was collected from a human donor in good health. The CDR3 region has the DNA TGTGCCAGCGTAGAGATGCCCTCTGGAAACACCATATATTTT. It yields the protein CASVEMPSGNTIYF.